This T cell receptor (beta chain) was identified during a study of blood T cell repertoires in COVID-19. For the study at large: From the United States, Italy and Spain came samples of acute and convalescent COVID-19. The cDNA or gDNA used as material had been derived from T cells, B-cell-depleted T cells, or PBMCs.

How the authors handled the data: Reference gene primers were amplified, and this amplification served to estimate nucleated cell counts. Some clones are missing from TCRdb's copy, which holds only in-frame ones; the method was immunoSEQ multiplex PCR. The DNA gave D and trimming, while V, J and clone size come from that table. This sample has approximately 13,000 clones, with roughly 85% found just once. The sequenced material came from peripheral blood. The TCR sequence derives from a human donor with active COVID-19. The donor label of this sample is uncertain.

The CDR3 coding sequence is TGTGCCAGCAGCCCAATCGTCCGACTAGCGGGAGTCAATGAGCAGTTCTTC. Its translation: CASSPIVRLAGVNEQFF. The V gene is TRBV13, the J gene TRBJ2-1, with 12 bases matching TRBD2. The CDR3 contains 17 residues. Germline V gene sequence: CDR1 PRHDT, CDR2 FYEKMQ (reference sequence). Trimming cost V 5 bases and J 6 bases; bases outside gene matches: 11.